This TCR beta chain comes out of a study of blood T cell repertoires in COVID-19. As processed by the authors: Quantification of nucleated cells was approximated via reference gene primer amplification. The table came from immunoSEQ multiplex PCR; TCRdb's copy has only in-frame clones and leaves some out. V and J calls and clone size are those listed in that table; D and trimming were worked out from the DNA. The sample shows 87,000 or so clones, around 86% of them seen only once. Germline CDR1 is SQVTM and CDR2 is ANQGSEA. V was pared by 8 bases and J by 16 bases, with 15 bases between. This CDR3 has 9 residues.

Sequenced input: peripheral blood. The chain uses TRBV29-1 and TRBJ1-3; D is uncertain. This clonotype was obtained from a woman of 80 years or more with acute or convalescent COVID-19. Written as DNA, the CDR3 is TGCAGCTCCTCGACTGTAAACTATTTT. This gives the protein CSSSTVNYF.